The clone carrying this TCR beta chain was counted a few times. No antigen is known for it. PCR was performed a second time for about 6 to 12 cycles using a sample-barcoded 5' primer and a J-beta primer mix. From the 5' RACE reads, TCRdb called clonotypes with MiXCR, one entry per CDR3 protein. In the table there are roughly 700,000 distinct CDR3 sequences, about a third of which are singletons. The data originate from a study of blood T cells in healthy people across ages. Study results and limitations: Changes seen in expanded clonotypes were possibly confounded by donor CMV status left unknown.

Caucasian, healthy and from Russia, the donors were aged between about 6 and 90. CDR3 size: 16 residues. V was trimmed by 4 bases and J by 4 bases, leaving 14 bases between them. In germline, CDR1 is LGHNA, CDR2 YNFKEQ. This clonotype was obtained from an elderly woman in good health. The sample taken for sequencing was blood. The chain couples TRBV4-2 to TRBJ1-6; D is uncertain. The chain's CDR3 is CASSRAQLYYNSPLHF. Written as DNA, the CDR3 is TGTGCCAGCAGCCGCGCGCAGTTGTATTATAATTCACCCCTCCACTTT.